This TCR beta chain came from a study of OX40 agonist ivuxolimab in advanced cancers. Only in-frame clones appear in the TCRdb table, and some are missing; sequencing was by immunoSEQ multiplex PCR. This table has over 75,000 clones, approximately 94% appearing once. The CDR3 is 13 residues long. Germline V lookup: CDR1 PRHDT, CDR2 FYEKMQ (reference sequence). The ends were cut back, 2 bases at V and 2 bases at J, with 4 bases in the middle. Sequencing was performed on CD4+ or CD8+ T cells sorted from blood, taken in a trial of the OX40 agonist ivuxolimab. The TCR was taken from an adult with an advanced solid tumor such as melanoma, head and neck, liver or kidney cancer. V gene TRBV13 combines with J gene TRBJ1-5; D is undetermined. CDR3 in amino acids: CASSLLRNQPQHF. The CDR3 region has the DNA TGTGCCAGCAGCTTACTCCGCAATCAGCCCCAGCATTTT.